This TCR beta chain came from a study of cytomegalovirus exposure and HLA in healthy donors. Per the germline V gene, CDR1 is SGHVS and CDR2 is FNYEAQ. The trim removed 6 bases at V and 0 bases at J, leaving 15 bases unmatched. The CDR3 runs 19 residues. A multiplex PCR was run with 60 Vbeta primers and 13 Jbeta primers. Assay used: immunoSEQ multiplex PCR; TCRdb lists only in-frame clones, some missing. The sample gives some 150,000 clones, around four fifths of which show up once; approximately 1.4% is in the top ten. The chain combines TRBV7-6 with TRBJ2-3, with 10 nucleotides matching TRBD2. This TCR was sampled from a woman aged 40 to 50 in good health and CMV-seronegative. Sequencing used PBMCs. This CDR3 is CASSQRSLAGETSTDTQYF. The CDR3 nucleotides read TGTGCCAGCAGTCAAAGGTCGCTAGCGGGGGAGACTAGCACAGATACGCAGTATTTT. The full variable domain, its missing parts supplied by reference TRBV7-6 and TRBJ2-3, is GAGVSQSPRYKVTKRGQDVALRCDPISGHVSLYWYRQALGQGPEFLTYFNYEAQQDKSGLPNDRFSAERPEGSISTLTIQRTEQRDSAMYRCASSQRSLAGETSTDTQYFGPGTRLTVL.